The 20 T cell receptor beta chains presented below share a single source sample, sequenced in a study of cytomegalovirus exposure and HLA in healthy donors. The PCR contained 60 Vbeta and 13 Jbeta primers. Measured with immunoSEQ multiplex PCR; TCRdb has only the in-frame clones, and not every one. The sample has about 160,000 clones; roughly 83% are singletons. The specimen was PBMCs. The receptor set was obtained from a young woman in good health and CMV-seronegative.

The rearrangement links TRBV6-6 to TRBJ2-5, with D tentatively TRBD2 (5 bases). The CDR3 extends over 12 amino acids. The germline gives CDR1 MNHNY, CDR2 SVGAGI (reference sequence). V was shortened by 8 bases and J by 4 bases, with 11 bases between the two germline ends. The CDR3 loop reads CASASSLETQYF. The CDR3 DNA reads TGTGCCAGCGCTAGCTCGTTAGAGACCCAGTACTTC.

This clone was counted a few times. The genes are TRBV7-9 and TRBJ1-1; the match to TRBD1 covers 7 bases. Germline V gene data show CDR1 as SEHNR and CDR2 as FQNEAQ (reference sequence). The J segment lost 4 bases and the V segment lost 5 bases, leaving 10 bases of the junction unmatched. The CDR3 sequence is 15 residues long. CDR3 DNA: TGTGCCAGCAGCGCCTCCGGGACAGTCCTCACTGAAGCTTTCTTT. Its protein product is CASSASGTVLTEAFF.

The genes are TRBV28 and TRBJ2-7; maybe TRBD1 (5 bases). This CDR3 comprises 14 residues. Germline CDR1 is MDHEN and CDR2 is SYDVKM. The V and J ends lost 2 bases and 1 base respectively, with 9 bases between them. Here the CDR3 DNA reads TGTGCCAGCAGTTTACAGGGTCAGTCCTACGAGCAGTACTTC. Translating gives CASSLQGQSYEQYF.

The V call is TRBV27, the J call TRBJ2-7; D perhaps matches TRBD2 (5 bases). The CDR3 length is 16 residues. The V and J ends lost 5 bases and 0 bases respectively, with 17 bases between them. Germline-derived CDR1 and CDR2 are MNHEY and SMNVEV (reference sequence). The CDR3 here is CASSPFGLASSYEQYF. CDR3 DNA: TGTGCCAGCAGTCCCTTCGGACTCGCTAGCTCCTACGAGCAGTACTTC.

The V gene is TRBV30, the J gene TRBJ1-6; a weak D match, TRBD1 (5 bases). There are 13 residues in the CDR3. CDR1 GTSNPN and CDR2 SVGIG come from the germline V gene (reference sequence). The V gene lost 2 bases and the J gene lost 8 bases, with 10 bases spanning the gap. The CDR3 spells CAWSRQGYSPLHF. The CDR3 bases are TGTGCCTGGAGTCGGCAGGGTTATTCACCCCTCCACTTT. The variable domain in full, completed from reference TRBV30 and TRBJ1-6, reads SQTIHQWPATLVQPVGSPLSLECTVEGTSNPNLYWYRQAAGRGLQLLFYSVGIGQISSEVPQNLSASRPQDRQFILSSKKLLLSDSGFYLCAWSRQGYSPLHFGNGTRLTVT.

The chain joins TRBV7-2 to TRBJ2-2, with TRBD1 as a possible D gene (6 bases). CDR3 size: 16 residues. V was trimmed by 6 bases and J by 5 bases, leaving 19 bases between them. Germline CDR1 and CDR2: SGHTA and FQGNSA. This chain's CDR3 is CASSLGQGPITGELFF. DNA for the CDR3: TGTGCCAGCAGTTTGGGCCAGGGGCCCATAACCGGGGAGCTGTTTTTT.

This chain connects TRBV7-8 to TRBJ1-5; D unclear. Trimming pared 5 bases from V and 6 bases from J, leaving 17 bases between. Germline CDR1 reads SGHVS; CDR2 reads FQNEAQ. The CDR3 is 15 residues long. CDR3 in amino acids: CASSERGIGRQPQHF. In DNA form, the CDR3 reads TGTGCCAGCAGCGAACGAGGGATTGGCCGTCAGCCCCAGCATTTT.

This CDR3 is CASSRDRATDTQYF. Here the CDR3 DNA reads TGTGCCAGCAGCCGGGACAGAGCCACAGATACGCAGTATTTT. The chain employs TRBV14 and TRBJ2-3, with TRBD1 matching over 7 bases. Trimming at V came to 4 bases and at J to 2 bases, leaving 3 bases not matched to a gene. The CDR3 extends over 14 amino acids. Per the germline V gene, CDR1 is SGHDN and CDR2 is FVKESK. Filled out from reference TRBV14 and TRBJ2-3, the complete variable domain reads EAGVTQFPSHSVIEKGQTVTLRCDPISGHDNLYWYRRVMGKEIKFLLHFVKESKQDESGMPNNRFLAERTGGTYSTLKVQPAELEDSGVYFCASSRDRATDTQYFGPGTRLTVL.

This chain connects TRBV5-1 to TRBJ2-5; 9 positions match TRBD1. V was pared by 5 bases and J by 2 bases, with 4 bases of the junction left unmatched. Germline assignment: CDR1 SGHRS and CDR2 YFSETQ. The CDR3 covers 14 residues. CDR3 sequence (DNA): TGCGCCAGCAGAAAGACAGGGGGACAAGAGACCCAGTACTTC. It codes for CASRKTGGQETQYF.

CDR3 region: CASSLRGGAGTEAFF. The CDR3 DNA follows: TGTGCCAGCAGCTTAAGAGGTGGGGCTGGAACTGAAGCTTTCTTT. This sequence joins TRBV7-3 and TRBJ1-1, with D perhaps matching TRBD1 (5 bases). V was trimmed by 1 base and J by 5 bases, leaving 14 bases between them. Germline CDR1 reads SGHTA; CDR2 reads FQGTGA. The CDR3 length is 15 residues.

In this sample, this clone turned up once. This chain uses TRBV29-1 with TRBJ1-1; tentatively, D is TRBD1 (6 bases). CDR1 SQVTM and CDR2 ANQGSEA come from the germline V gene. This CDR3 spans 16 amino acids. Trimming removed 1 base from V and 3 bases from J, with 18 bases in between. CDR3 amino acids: CSVEGWGGLRDTEAFF. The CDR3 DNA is TGCAGCGTTGAAGGGTGGGGGGGCCTTAGGGACACTGAAGCTTTCTTT.

DNA for the CDR3: TGTGCCAGCAGTGTACGGTGGAACACTGAAGCTTTCTTT. Protein sequence: CASSVRWNTEAFF. The rearrangement links TRBV25-1 to TRBJ1-1, with D unclear. The ends were cut back, 4 bases at V and 1 base at J, with 7 bases in the middle. The CDR3 spans 13 residues. Germline-derived CDR1 and CDR2 are MGHDK and SYGVNS.

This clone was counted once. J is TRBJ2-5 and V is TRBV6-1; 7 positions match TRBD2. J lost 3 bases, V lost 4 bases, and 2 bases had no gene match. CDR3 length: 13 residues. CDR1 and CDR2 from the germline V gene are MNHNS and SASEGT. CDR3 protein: CASSVGGKETQYF. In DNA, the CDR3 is TGTGCCAGCAGTGTGGGGGGGAAAGAGACCCAGTACTTC.

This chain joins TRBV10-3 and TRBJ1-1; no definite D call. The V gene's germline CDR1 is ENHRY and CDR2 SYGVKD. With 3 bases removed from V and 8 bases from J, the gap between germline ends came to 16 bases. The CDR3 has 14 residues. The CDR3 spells CAISERQPAEEAFF. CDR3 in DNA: TGTGCCATCAGTGAACGCCAGCCGGCGGAGGAAGCTTTCTTT.

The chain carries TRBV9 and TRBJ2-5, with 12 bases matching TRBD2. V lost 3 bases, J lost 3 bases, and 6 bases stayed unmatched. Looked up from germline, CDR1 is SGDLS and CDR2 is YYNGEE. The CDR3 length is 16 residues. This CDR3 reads CASSAWTSGDKETQYF. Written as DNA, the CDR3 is TGTGCCAGCAGCGCCTGGACTAGCGGGGACAAAGAGACCCAGTACTTC.

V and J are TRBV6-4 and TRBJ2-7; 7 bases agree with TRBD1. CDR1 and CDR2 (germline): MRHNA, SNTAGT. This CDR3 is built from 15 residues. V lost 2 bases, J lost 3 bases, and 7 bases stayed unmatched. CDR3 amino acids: CASSDTWTGDYEQYF. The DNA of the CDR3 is TGTGCCAGCAGTGACACTTGGACAGGAGACTACGAGCAGTACTTC.

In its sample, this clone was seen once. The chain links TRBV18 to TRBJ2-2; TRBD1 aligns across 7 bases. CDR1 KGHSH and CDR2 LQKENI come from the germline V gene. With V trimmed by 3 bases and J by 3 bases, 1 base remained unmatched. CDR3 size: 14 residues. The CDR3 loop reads CASSPGTDTGELFF. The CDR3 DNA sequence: TGTGCCAGCTCACCGGGGACAGACACCGGGGAGCTGTTTTTT.

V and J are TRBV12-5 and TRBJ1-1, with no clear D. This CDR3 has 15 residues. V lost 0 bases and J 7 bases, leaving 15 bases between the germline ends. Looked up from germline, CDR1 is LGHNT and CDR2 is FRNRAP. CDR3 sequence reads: CASGLVQRGFGEAFF. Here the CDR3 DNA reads TGTGCTAGTGGTTTGGTACAGCGGGGTTTTGGTGAAGCTTTCTTT.

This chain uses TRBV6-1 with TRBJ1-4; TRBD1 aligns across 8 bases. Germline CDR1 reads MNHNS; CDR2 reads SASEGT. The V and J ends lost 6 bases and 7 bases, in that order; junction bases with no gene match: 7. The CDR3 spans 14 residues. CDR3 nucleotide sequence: TGTGCCAGCAGGAAGGACAGGGTTAGTGAAAAACTGTTTTTT. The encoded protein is CASRKDRVSEKLFF.

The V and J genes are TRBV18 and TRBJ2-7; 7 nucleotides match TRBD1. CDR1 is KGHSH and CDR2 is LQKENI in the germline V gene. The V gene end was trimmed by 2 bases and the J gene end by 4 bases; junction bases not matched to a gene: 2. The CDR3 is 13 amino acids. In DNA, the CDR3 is TGTGCCAGCTCACCAAACAGGGGTTACGAGCAGTACTTC. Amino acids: CASSPNRGYEQYF. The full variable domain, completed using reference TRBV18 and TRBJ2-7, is NAGVMQNPRHLVRRRGQEARLRCSPMKGHSHVYWYRQLPEEGLKFMVYLQKENIIDESGMPKERFSAEFPKEGPSILRIQQVVRGDSAAYFCASSPNRGYEQYFGPGTRLTVT.